What follows are 25 T cell receptor beta chains derived from one specimen sequenced in a study of cytomegalovirus exposure and HLA in healthy donors. Researchers ran the PCR with 60 Vbeta and 13 Jbeta primers. Clones were read by immunoSEQ multiplex PCR, and TCRdb kept only the in-frame ones, dropping some. Here the sample spans approximately 79,000 clones, over 65% being singletons. Sample: PBMCs. These receptors were taken from a man aged 35-49 years in good health and CMV-seropositive.

This chain links TRBV7-4 with TRBJ1-1, with 12 positions matching TRBD1. Germline lookup yields CDR1 SGHVT and CDR2 SQSDAQ. This CDR3 comprises 14 residues. With 6 bases clipped from V and 12 bases from J, the junction kept 11 bases outside the gene matches. CDR3 in DNA: TGTGCCAGCAGACTGAACCGGGACAGGGGGCTTCCTTTCTTT. It is translated as CASRLNRDRGLPFF.

This chain joins TRBV5-1 and TRBJ2-5; D gene uncertain. There are 13 residues in the CDR3. Trimming took off 3 bases at V and 1 base at J, with 7 bases between the two ends. Per the germline V gene, CDR1 is SGHRS and CDR2 is YFSETQ. The CDR3 coding sequence is TGCGCCAGCAGCTCCCTTTCCCAAGAGACCCAGTACTTC. It encodes CASSSLSQETQYF.

This chain connects TRBV27 to TRBJ1-1; possible D gene TRBD1, 6 bases. The V gene lost 2 bases and the J gene lost 8 bases, with 9 bases spanning the gap. Germline V CDR1 and CDR2: MNHEY, SMNVEV (reference sequence). This CDR3 comprises 12 residues. The DNA of the CDR3 is TGTGCCAGCAGTTTAAAGACAGGCGAAGCTTTCTTT. As protein: CASSLKTGEAFF.

This clone was recorded a few times. The V call is TRBV2, the J call TRBJ1-5; TRBD1 is a possible D gene (5 bases). The CDR3 consists of 15 residues. The V gene's germline CDR1 is SNHLY and CDR2 FYNNEI. Trimming took 6 bases from V and 0 from J, leaving 12 bases between them. CDR3 coding DNA: TGTGCCAGCAGCTCTCCGGGACTTAGCAATCAGCCCCAGCATTTT. This encodes CASSSPGLSNQPQHF. Using reference TRBV2 and TRBJ1-5 for the parts outside the CDR3, the full variable domain is EPEVTQTPSHQVTQMGQEVILRCVPISNHLYFYWYRQILGQKVEFLVSFYNNEISEKSEIFDDQFSVERPDGSNFTLKIRSTKLEDSAMYFCASSSPGLSNQPQHFGDGTRLSIL.

This CDR3 reads CAWSGTGGTEETQYF. For the CDR3, the DNA is TGTGCCTGGAGTGGGACGGGGGGAACGGAAGAGACCCAGTACTTC. The V and J genes are TRBV30 and TRBJ2-5; 7 positions agree with TRBD2. The V segment lost 1 base and the J segment 3 bases; nucleotides outside the gene matches: 8. The CDR3 has 15 amino acids. The V gene's germline CDR1 is GTSNPN and CDR2 SVGIG (reference sequence).

The chain carries TRBV5-1 and TRBJ2-7; 7 bases map to TRBD2. The germline V gene has CDR1 SGHRS and CDR2 YFSETQ. The length of the CDR3 is 14 residues. J was trimmed by 6 bases and V by 0 bases; bases with no gene match: 6. CDR3 DNA sequence: TGCGCCAGCAGCTTGGGAAGCGGGACTCCCGAGCAGTACTTC. Translating gives CASSLGSGTPEQYF. The full variable domain, completed using reference TRBV5-1 and TRBJ2-7, is KAGVTQTPRYLIKTRGQQVTLSCSPISGHRSVSWYQQTPGQGLQFLFEYFSETQRNKGNFPGRFSGRQFSNSRSEMNVSTLELGDSALYLCASSLGSGTPEQYFGPGTRLTVT.

The chain carries TRBV11-2 and TRBJ2-1, with D unclear. Trimming stripped 8 bases from V and 9 bases from J, with 14 bases between. Germline V gene lookup returns CDR1 SGHAT and CDR2 FQNNGV. This CDR3 region has 12 residues. The CDR3 DNA reads as TGTGCCAGCGGTAGAATCCAGGTTGAGCAGTTCTTC. It translates to CASGRIQVEQFF.

J is TRBJ1-1 and V is TRBV19; 10 bases match TRBD1. V gave up 3 bases and J gave up 5 bases; unmatched junction bases: 12. The CDR3 runs 17 residues. Germline values: CDR1 LNHDA, CDR2 SQIVND (reference sequence). The CDR3 sequence is CASSIVGLGQGQTEAFF. The CDR3 coding sequence is TGTGCCAGTAGTATTGTCGGGTTGGGACAGGGGCAGACTGAAGCTTTCTTT.

The J gene is TRBJ1-6, the V gene TRBV15; D is unresolved. The germline V gene has CDR1 LNHNV and CDR2 YYDKDF (reference sequence). Trimming left V 0 bases short and J 7 bases short, with 10 bases between. This CDR3 has 15 amino acids. The CDR3 spells CATSRDNNGNSPLHF. DNA of the CDR3: TGTGCCACCAGCAGAGATAATAACGGGAATTCACCCCTCCACTTT.

The chain couples TRBV6-5 to TRBJ2-7; D perhaps matches TRBD1 (5 bases). Looked up from germline, CDR1 is MNHEY and CDR2 is SVGAGI. This CDR3 is 13 amino acids long. V lost 5 bases and J lost 1, with 9 bases in between. The CDR3 reads CASSPTDSYEQYF. The CDR3 nucleotides are TGTGCCAGCAGTCCGACAGATTCCTACGAGCAGTACTTC.

J is TRBJ2-5 and V is TRBV10-1; 8 nucleotides line up with TRBD1. The J call may be incorrect, as the DNA end agrees better with TRBJ2-7. Germline CDR1 WNHNN, CDR2 SYGVQD (reference sequence). CDR3 length: 13 residues. DNA of the CDR3: TGCGCCAGCACTAAGGGACAGGCCTACGAGCAGTACTTC. Protein product: CASTKGQAYEQYF.

The chain couples TRBV11-2 to TRBJ2-7, with TRBD1 identical over 9 bases. The junction had 9 bases not matched to a gene; V was cut back by 5 bases and J by 4 bases. Looked up from germline, CDR1 is SGHAT and CDR2 is FQNNGV. The length of the CDR3 is 15 residues. This CDR3 reads CASSLSGTGPYEQYF. CDR3 sequence (DNA): TGTGCCAGCAGCCTTTCCGGGACAGGGCCGTACGAGCAGTACTTC.

The rearrangement uses TRBV7-6 and TRBJ1-1; TRBD1 matches at 7 bases. V was pared by 4 bases and J by 7 bases, with 9 bases of the junction left unmatched. The CDR3 length is 14 residues. The germline gives CDR1 SGHVS, CDR2 FNYEAQ. The CDR3: CASSSNRDSREAFF. The CDR3 DNA is TGTGCCAGCAGCTCCAATCGGGACAGTCGTGAAGCTTTCTTT.

The rearrangement joins TRBV7-2 to TRBJ1-2; D is unclear. Trimming stripped 1 base from V and 5 bases from J, with 8 bases between. The CDR3 extends over 13 amino acids. From germline, CDR1 is SGHTA and CDR2 FQGNSA. The CDR3 here is CASSLDGKYGYTF. Here the CDR3 DNA reads TGTGCCAGCAGCTTAGACGGGAAATATGGCTACACCTTC.

This chain joins TRBV6-5 and TRBJ2-7; TRBD2 aligns across 7 bases. Germline trimming cut 8 bases from V and 2 bases from J; bases unmatched to any gene: 12. This CDR3 region has 15 residues. Germline V CDR1 and CDR2: MNHEY, SVGAGI. For the CDR3, the DNA is TGTGCCAGCCGTGCCCCGGGACTATCAGCCTACGAGCAGTACTTC. It is translated as CASRAPGLSAYEQYF.

Details on this clone: Relative to the germline gene, one junction end is altered; a read error may explain this. This rearrangement joins TRBV6-1 to TRBJ2-3, with a tentative D call TRBD1 (7 bases). The CDR3 covers 12 residues. Per the germline V gene, CDR1 is MNHNS and CDR2 is SASEGT. DNA of the CDR3: TGTGCCAGCAGCCGCGGGGTGCAAAGGGGGCATTTT. Translating gives CASSRGVQRGHF.

The CDR3: CASSIGRLKAEYGYTF. CDR3 bases: TGTGCCAGTAGTATAGGTCGGCTAAAGGCGGAGTATGGCTACACCTTC. J is TRBJ1-2 and V is TRBV19; D gene uncertain. CDR3 length equals 16 residues. Trimming removed 1 base from V and 5 bases from J, with 17 bases in between. Germline V gives CDR1 LNHDA, CDR2 SQIVND (reference sequence).

This clone was counted a single time. The V call is TRBV5-1, the J call TRBJ2-7; a possible D gene is TRBD1 (6 bases). This CDR3 has 15 residues. Trimming took off 4 bases at V and 6 bases at J, with 20 bases between the two ends. Germline CDR1 SGHRS, CDR2 YFSETQ. The CDR3 sequence is CASSERQGSGGEQYF. The CDR3 coding sequence is TGCGCCAGCAGCGAGAGGCAGGGGTCCGGAGGCGAGCAGTACTTC.

The V call is TRBV30, the J call TRBJ2-7; 10 positions match TRBD2. V shed 3 bases and J 2 bases; nucleotides not matched to a gene: 10. The germline CDR1 and CDR2 sequences are GTSNPN and SVGIG (reference sequence). The CDR3 has 16 amino acids. This CDR3 reads CAWRPLAGLPTYEQYF. The CDR3 DNA is TGTGCCTGGAGGCCACTAGCGGGATTACCCACCTACGAGCAGTACTTC.

The rearrangement joins TRBV7-2 to TRBJ1-5; D is unresolved. V dropped 3 bases and J dropped 4 bases, with 13 bases sitting between them. The germline CDR1 and CDR2 sequences are SGHTA and FQGNSA. CDR3 length equals 15 residues. The CDR3 region is CASSFYSGINQPQHF. In DNA form, the CDR3 reads TGTGCCAGCAGCTTCTACTCAGGAATTAATCAGCCCCAGCATTTT.

V is TRBV5-6 and J is TRBJ1-5, with 10 positions matching TRBD1. CDR3 length: 15 amino acids. Losses at the gene ends were 5 bases for V and 6 bases for J; bases not matched to a gene: 8. The V gene's germline CDR1 is SGHDT and CDR2 YYEEEE. The CDR3 DNA sequence: TGTGCCAGCAGGGGCGACAGGGGGCAGACTCAGCCCCAGCATTTT. Protein: CASRGDRGQTQPQHF.

This clone was observed a single time. The chain links TRBV18 to TRBJ2-1; 11 nucleotides line up with TRBD2. The CDR3 is made up of 16 amino acids. Per germline, CDR1 KGHSH and CDR2 LQKENI. Unmatched junction bases numbered 8, after V lost 3 bases and J lost 7 bases. The DNA of the CDR3 is TGTGCCAGCTCACCCCTTTTAGCGGGGGGGCCAAATGAGCAGTTCTTC. This sequence encodes CASSPLLAGGPNEQFF.

The gene calls are TRBV7-6 and TRBJ1-6; D is perhaps TRBD1 (5 bases). Germline CDR1 is SGHVS and CDR2 is FNYEAQ. The V and J ends lost 1 base and 9 bases respectively, with 13 bases between them. The CDR3 contains 15 residues. The CDR3 sequence is CASSLDQGTASPLHF. CDR3 coding DNA: TGTGCCAGCAGCTTAGACCAGGGTACAGCTTCACCCCTCCACTTT.

This clone was seen only a few times. The chain is built from TRBV7-2 and TRBJ2-5, with a weak D call TRBD2 (5 bases). V was trimmed by 1 base and J by 5 bases, leaving 11 bases between them. Germline loops: CDR1 SGHTA, CDR2 FQGNSA. This CDR3 is 14 amino acids long. CDR3 nucleotides: TGTGCCAGCAGCTTAGAGTCCGGGGTGGAGACCCAGTACTTC. Its translation: CASSLESGVETQYF.

The J gene is TRBJ2-3, the V gene TRBV10-3; tentatively, D is TRBD2 (8 bases). This CDR3 spans 17 amino acids. V lost 4 bases and J lost 6, with 23 bases in between. Germline V gives CDR1 ENHRY, CDR2 SYGVKD. The CDR3 spells CAISARPAGAGGDTQYF. The CDR3 DNA is TGTGCCATCAGTGCTCGGCCAGCGGGAGCAGGGGGTGATACGCAGTATTTT.